This is a list of T cell receptor beta chains from one sample in a study of T cells expressing NK-cell markers. With the 5' RACE reads reprocessed, TCRdb shows one record per CDR3 protein and no DNA. This sample's table reports 300,000 or so distinct CDR3 sequences. Sequencing input: blood T cells: a sorted CD56 or NKG2C T cell subset, CD4+ or CD8+ T cells, or bulk PBMC T cells (not recorded which). These receptors were collected from a woman aged 18-70 years in good health. CDR3s include the opening cysteine and the closing phenylalanine or tryptophan. The order of the fields is CDR3 length, J gene, V gene, CDR3 protein.

cdr3_length: 15; j_call: TRBJ2-1; v_call: TRBV7-2; cdr3_aa: CASSSPGTLYNEQFF
cdr3_length: 19; j_call: TRBJ1-3; v_call: TRBV6-5; cdr3_aa: CASSYRARGPTSGGNTIYF
cdr3_length: 16; j_call: TRBJ1-4; v_call: TRBV4-3; cdr3_aa: CASSQASGAPGEKLFF
cdr3_length: 14; j_call: TRBJ2-5; v_call: TRBV20-1; cdr3_aa: CSATEVRSQETQYF
cdr3_length: 17; j_call: TRBJ2-5; v_call: TRBV11-1; cdr3_aa: CASSLALPRRGQETQYF
cdr3_length: 16; j_call: TRBJ2-4; v_call: TRBV7-2; cdr3_aa: CASSLVLAGAKNIQYF
cdr3_length: 14; j_call: TRBJ1-4; v_call: TRBV7-2; cdr3_aa: CASSFTTSSEKLFF
cdr3_length: 12; j_call: TRBJ2-5; v_call: TRBV2; cdr3_aa: CASSGREETQYF
cdr3_length: 15; j_call: TRBJ2-1; v_call: TRBV7-2; cdr3_aa: CASSVDPSSYNEQFF
cdr3_length: 16; j_call: TRBJ2-6; v_call: TRBV5-6; cdr3_aa: CASSSATYFGANVLTF
cdr3_length: 15; j_call: TRBJ2-1; v_call: TRBV7-2; cdr3_aa: CASSFVGLGGNEQFF
cdr3_length: 15; j_call: TRBJ2-3; v_call: TRBV25-1; cdr3_aa: CASSDPSGSTDTQYF
cdr3_length: 15; j_call: TRBJ1-2; v_call: TRBV20-1; cdr3_aa: CSARGPARDDYGYTF
cdr3_length: 16; j_call: TRBJ1-2; v_call: TRBV5-1; cdr3_aa: CASLPSAGTANYGYTF
cdr3_length: 14; j_call: TRBJ2-2; v_call: TRBV14; cdr3_aa: CASSQQGGTGELFF
cdr3_length: 15; j_call: TRBJ1-4; v_call: TRBV7-2; cdr3_aa: CASSLGGLKAEKLFF
cdr3_length: 15; j_call: TRBJ1-1; v_call: TRBV5-1; cdr3_aa: CASSISGGANTEAFF
cdr3_length: 15; j_call: TRBJ2-1; v_call: TRBV19; cdr3_aa: CASRVQRGGYNEQFF
cdr3_length: 13; j_call: TRBJ2-1; v_call: TRBV7-9; cdr3_aa: CASRRPLADEQFF
cdr3_length: 12; j_call: TRBJ1-2; v_call: TRBV29-1; cdr3_aa: CSVSSGNYGYTF
cdr3_length: 13; j_call: TRBJ2-3; v_call: TRBV12-3/TRBV12-4; cdr3_aa: CASSLTSTDTQYF
cdr3_length: 14; j_call: TRBJ2-7; v_call: TRBV5-6; cdr3_aa: CASSRGTNFYEQYF
cdr3_length: 15; j_call: TRBJ2-1; v_call: TRBV20-1; cdr3_aa: CSARDRRGLYNEQFF
cdr3_length: 15; j_call: TRBJ2-1; v_call: TRBV7-2; cdr3_aa: CASSLEDSSYNEQFF
cdr3_length: 14; j_call: TRBJ1-2; v_call: TRBV12-3/TRBV12-4; cdr3_aa: CASSRGTELGGYTF
cdr3_length: 16; j_call: TRBJ2-1; v_call: TRBV7-2; cdr3_aa: CASSLSSGVSYNEQFF